The source of this TCR beta chain is a study of regulatory T cells in long-lasting Graves disease. The study's findings and limits: Accuracy was possibly reduced by small sample size. Persistent disease showed a preference for TRBV28, TRBJ1-2 and TRBJ2-5.

Points on this clonotype: Its target is not known.

CDR3 length: 12 residues. With 5 bases removed from V and 7 bases from J, the gap between germline ends came to 11 bases. As to time point: persistent/refractory GD, antithyroid drugs over 5 years with positive TRAb. Extracted PBMC RNA gave rise to the TCR library. The TCR beta library used iRepertoire HTBI primers with Arm-PCR amplification of CDR3. TCRdb recomputed calls from the multiplex PCR reads with MiXCR, one row per CDR3 protein. The sample has about 310,000 distinct CDR3 sequences; 22% are singletons. This chain joins TRBV12-3 or TRBV12-4 and TRBJ1-1, with a possible D match to TRBD1 (5 bases). The TCR was taken from a female donor with Graves disease. This specimen was peripheral blood mononuclear cells (PBMCs), taken when the disease was refractory, from a patient treated with antithyroid drugs. CDR3 sequence: CASSETDREAFF. In DNA form, the CDR3 reads TGTGCCAGCAGTGAGACAGACCGTGAAGCTTTCTTT.